The 29 T cell receptor beta chains below were found in one sample sequenced in a study of graft-versus-host responses after intestinal transplantation. Clones were read by immunoSEQ multiplex PCR, and TCRdb kept only the in-frame ones, dropping some. The data show roughly 6,900 clones, with roughly 25% seen just once and roughly 4% held by the top ten. The sequencing used alloreactive CD4+ T cells from a mixed lymphocyte reaction culture, collected before transplantation. The subset denotes: CFSE-low proliferating T cells sorted from approximately six-day pre-transplant mixed lymphocyte reaction (GvH or HvG direction). These receptors all stem from a human patient who was an organ donor for intestinal transplantation.

The chain employs TRBV4-1 and TRBJ2-7; D is possibly TRBD1 or TRBD2 (5 bases each). Trimming took off 3 bases at V and 4 bases at J, with 13 bases between the two ends. The CDR3 has 14 residues. Germline lookup yields CDR1 MGHRA and CDR2 YSYEKL. The CDR3 loop reads CASSHQGVSYEQYF. The CDR3 nucleotides are TGCGCCAGCAGCCACCAGGGAGTGAGTTACGAGCAGTACTTC.

A few counts support this clone. The rearrangement joins TRBV19 to TRBJ1-2; possible D gene TRBD1, 5 bases. V was shortened by 7 bases and J by 4 bases, with 13 bases between the two germline ends. Germline CDR1 and CDR2: LNHDA and SQIVND (reference sequence). CDR3 length: 13 residues. CDR3 DNA: TGTGCCAGTAAGCGGGGGGTAGGCTATGGCTACACCTTC. Its protein is CASKRGVGYGYTF.

This chain connects TRBV28 to TRBJ1-6; D is possibly TRBD1 (5 bases). CDR1 MDHEN and CDR2 SYDVKM come from the germline V gene. CDR3 length: 16 residues. V lost 6 bases to trimming and J lost 0 bases, with 12 bases between them. The CDR3 region is CASRAAGSSYNSPLHF. The DNA of the CDR3 is TGTGCCAGCAGGGCAGCAGGGAGCTCCTATAATTCACCCCTCCACTTT.

The rearrangement links TRBV27 to TRBJ2-1; no definite D call. This CDR3 region has 14 residues. The ends were cut back, 3 bases at V and 6 bases at J, with 12 bases in the middle. The V gene's germline CDR1 is MNHEY and CDR2 SMNVEV (reference sequence). The CDR3 loop is CASSFWVRGNEQFF. Written as DNA, the CDR3 is TGTGCCAGCAGTTTCTGGGTGCGAGGCAATGAGCAGTTCTTC.

The J gene is TRBJ2-2, the V gene TRBV6-5, with D unresolved. The CDR3 consists of 14 residues. Germline CDR1 MNHEY, CDR2 SVGAGI. Trimming removed 5 bases from V and 0 bases from J, with 7 bases in between. The CDR3 is CASSAQPNTGELFF. The CDR3 region has the DNA TGTGCCAGCAGTGCCCAGCCGAACACCGGGGAGCTGTTTTTT.

Only a few counts were recorded for this clone. This rearrangement joins TRBV7-6 to TRBJ2-7, with 12 nucleotides matching TRBD2. Trimming at V came to 3 bases and at J to 7 bases, leaving 7 bases not matched to a gene. The CDR3 loop spans 15 amino acids. Germline-derived CDR1 and CDR2 are SGHVS and FNYEAQ. The DNA for the CDR3 is TGTGCCAGCAGCTTCCCTAGCGGGAGGGCCGGGGAGCAGTACTTC. This gives the protein CASSFPSGRAGEQYF.

This clone appeared a few times. V gene TRBV6-6 combines with J gene TRBJ2-1; TRBD2 agrees at 10 bases. CDR3 size: 15 residues. Per germline, CDR1 MNHNY and CDR2 SVGAGI (reference sequence). With 3 bases clipped from V and 6 bases from J, the junction kept 5 bases outside the gene matches. Written as DNA, the CDR3 is TGTGCCAGCAGTTATCTTCTAGCGGGAGCCAATGAGCAGTTCTTC. This encodes CASSYLLAGANEQFF.

This clone was seen a few times. The genes are TRBV7-3 and TRBJ2-3; TRBD2 agrees at 14 bases. The CDR3 totals 18 residues. The germline V gene has CDR1 SGHTA and CDR2 FQGTGA. The V gene end was trimmed by 6 bases and the J gene end by 1 base; junction bases not matched to a gene: 9. The CDR3 nucleotides read TGTGCCAGCAGTCCAGGGACTAGCGGGAGTATAGGCACAGATACGCAGTATTTT. This gives the protein CASSPGTSGSIGTDTQYF.

This clone was seen a few times. This chain joins TRBV5-1 and TRBJ2-3; D unresolved. V lost 0 bases to trimming and J lost 2 bases, with 10 bases between them. This CDR3 contains 15 residues. Looked up from germline, CDR1 is SGHRS and CDR2 is YFSETQ. DNA of the CDR3: TGCGCCAGCAGCTTGGGCGGCACCTACACAGATACGCAGTATTTT. This encodes CASSLGGTYTDTQYF.

This clone was counted a few times. The chain couples TRBV19 to TRBJ2-5; 15 bases fit TRBD2. Germline-derived CDR1 and CDR2 are LNHDA and SQIVND (reference sequence). Germline trimming cut 3 bases from V and 5 bases from J; bases unmatched to any gene: 4. The CDR3 consists of 16 residues. The CDR3 loop reads CASSMGGTSGRETQYF. The CDR3 nucleotides are TGTGCCAGTAGTATGGGGGGGACTAGCGGGAGGGAGACCCAGTACTTC.

The chain joins TRBV6-6 to TRBJ2-2, with D perhaps TRBD1 (5 bases). The CDR3 spans 14 residues. Trimming left V 6 bases short and J 2 bases short, with 10 bases between. Germline V gene data show CDR1 as MNHNY and CDR2 as SVGAGI (reference sequence). CDR3 protein: CASSRTFNTGELFF. As DNA, the CDR3 is TGTGCCAGCAGCCGGACATTCAACACCGGGGAGCTGTTTTTT.

This clone was found a few times. The sample has other DNA sequences that encode this CDR3 too. V usage is TRBV4-1 and J usage is TRBJ2-5, with D perhaps TRBD1 or TRBD2 (5 bases each). V was trimmed by 1 base and J by 1 base, leaving 7 bases between them. This CDR3 is 14 amino acids long. Looked up from germline, CDR1 is MGHRA and CDR2 is YSYEKL. CDR3 loop: CASSQVGRQETQYF. The CDR3 coding sequence is TGCGCCAGCAGCCAAGTGGGACGCCAAGAGACCCAGTACTTC.

Sample share makes this clone medium-sized. J is TRBJ2-5 and V is TRBV28; D is possibly TRBD2 (5 bases). Germline V gene lookup returns CDR1 MDHEN and CDR2 SYDVKM. CDR3 length equals 12 residues. Trimming cost V 5 bases and J 4 bases, with 8 bases left between them. As DNA, the CDR3 is TGTGCCAGCAGTCCCGGGATAGAGACCCAGTACTTC. Protein product: CASSPGIETQYF.

The V gene is TRBV4-2, the J gene TRBJ2-7; 11 positions match TRBD2. The length of the CDR3 is 16 residues. CDR1 and CDR2 (germline): LGHNA, YNFKEQ. Unmatched junction bases numbered 7, after V lost 0 bases and J lost 6 bases. CDR3 nucleotides: TGTGCCAGCAGCCAAGATCGTGCAACTAGCGGGAGCGAGCAGTACTTC. It translates to CASSQDRATSGSEQYF.

This clone was seen only a few times. The J gene is TRBJ2-4, the V gene TRBV19, with 8 bases aligning to TRBD1. The germline V gene encodes CDR1 LNHDA and CDR2 SQIVND (reference sequence). The CDR3 runs to 11 residues. The junction had 0 bases not matched to a gene; V was cut back by 7 bases and J by 7 bases. In DNA form, the CDR3 reads TGTGCCAGTACAGGGGGCAACATTCAGTACTTC. Protein sequence: CASTGGNIQYF.

The genes are TRBV7-6 and TRBJ2-7; a possible D gene is TRBD2 (5 bases). Trimming took off 1 base at V and 6 bases at J, with 19 bases between the two ends. Germline CDR1 SGHVS, CDR2 FNYEAQ. The CDR3 spans 16 residues. The CDR3 sequence is CASSLVWTAGGLEQYF. The CDR3 coding sequence is TGTGCCAGCAGCTTAGTCTGGACTGCAGGCGGTCTCGAGCAGTACTTC.

This clone showed up just a few times. The rearrangement links TRBV20-1 to TRBJ2-1; D is unclear. The CDR3 runs to 11 residues. CDR1 is DFQATT, CDR2 SNEGSKA, per germline (reference sequence). The V gene lost 3 bases and the J gene lost 7 bases, with 7 bases spanning the gap. CDR3 nucleotides: TGCAGTGCTAGTCGGCGGAATGAGCAGTTCTTC. Its protein is CSASRRNEQFF.

This chain connects TRBV5-1 to TRBJ1-2; D is possibly TRBD1 (6 bases). The CDR3 contains 14 residues. Looked up from germline, CDR1 is SGHRS and CDR2 is YFSETQ. Trimming removed 0 bases at V and 7 bases at J, with 13 bases between. CDR3 bases: TGCGCCAGCAGCTTGGGTTCAGGGGCTGGTGGCTACACCTTC. It encodes CASSLGSGAGGYTF.

The V and J genes are TRBV7-2 and TRBJ1-3; no reliable D call. Germline V CDR1 and CDR2: SGHTA, FQGNSA. Trimming removed 1 base at V and 0 bases at J, with 10 bases between. The CDR3 has 16 amino acids. CDR3 coding DNA: TGTGCCAGCAGCTTAGTCTTTACAGCCTCTGGAAACACCATATATTTT. Translated: CASSLVFTASGNTIYF.

This clone appeared a few times. V and J are TRBV11-1 and TRBJ2-3; 14 nucleotides match TRBD2. V lost 1 base and J lost 10; bases outside the gene matches: 4. The CDR3 extends over 15 amino acids. CDR1 and CDR2 from the germline V gene are SGHAT and FQDESV (reference sequence). CDR3 region: CASSLVGTSGSSQYF. CDR3 coding DNA: TGTGCCAGCAGCTTAGTCGGGACTAGCGGGAGTTCGCAGTATTTT.

The chain has TRBV7-3 and TRBJ2-4; D gene uncertain. The CDR3 has 14 residues. The germline V gene has CDR1 SGHTA and CDR2 FQGTGA. Trimming removed 4 bases at V and 3 bases at J, with 10 bases between. CDR3 sequence reads: CASSSQAYKNIQYF. The DNA of the CDR3 is TGTGCCAGCAGCTCCCAGGCGTACAAAAACATTCAGTACTTC.

This clone showed up just a few times. This chain connects TRBV5-1 to TRBJ2-2; D could derive from TRBD1 or TRBD2 (6 bases each). V was clipped by 4 bases and J by 4 bases, with 11 bases between them. Germline CDR1 is SGHRS and CDR2 is YFSETQ. CDR3 length: 14 residues. The CDR3 reads CASSREGGTGELFF. CDR3 DNA sequence: TGCGCCAGCAGCCGAGAGGGGGGCACCGGGGAGCTGTTTTTT.

This clone was recorded a few times. The chain joins TRBV10-3 to TRBJ2-7; TRBD2 matches 7 bases. V lost 10 bases to trimming and J lost 0 bases; unmatched junction nucleotides: 12. The CDR3 is 15 residues long. The germline V gene encodes CDR1 ENHRY and CDR2 SYGVKD. CDR3 in amino acids: CASRELALSSYEQYF. The CDR3 bases are TGTGCCAGCAGGGAACTAGCGTTAAGCTCCTACGAGCAGTACTTC.

V usage is TRBV9 and J usage is TRBJ2-3; unclear D gene. Germline CDR1 and CDR2: SGDLS and YYNGEE. Deletions cut 0 bases from V and 3 bases from J, with 8 bases between. CDR3 length: 14 residues. DNA for the CDR3: TGTGCCAGCAGCGTAGTGGGGTCTACAGATACGCAGTATTTT. Protein: CASSVVGSTDTQYF. Full variable domain (rest looked up from reference TRBV9 and TRBJ2-3): DSGVTQTPKHLITATGQRVTLRCSPRSGDLSVYWYQQSLDQGLQFLIQYYNGEERAKGNILERFSAQQFPDLHSELNLSSLELGDSALYFCASSVVGSTDTQYFGPGTRLTVL.

This clone was counted a few times. The chain links TRBV5-1 to TRBJ2-7, with D unclear. This CDR3 contains 11 residues. The V gene's germline CDR1 is SGHRS and CDR2 YFSETQ. V lost 7 bases to trimming and J lost 3 bases, with 8 bases between them. For the CDR3, the DNA is TGCGCCAGCGGATGGGGCTACGAGCAGTACTTC. It codes for CASGWGYEQYF.

The table lists this clone with a few counts. The chain is built from TRBV11-1 and TRBJ2-7; D is uncertain. Germline lookup yields CDR1 SGHAT and CDR2 FQDESV (reference sequence). Trimming removed 5 bases from V and 2 bases from J, with 13 bases in between. CDR3 length: 14 residues. This chain's CDR3 is CASSNRVLAYEQYF. The DNA for the CDR3 is TGTGCCAGCAGCAACCGGGTGCTCGCCTACGAGCAGTACTTC.

The gene calls are TRBV27 and TRBJ2-7; 8 bases fit TRBD2. The length of the CDR3 is 14 residues. In germline, CDR1 is MNHEY, CDR2 SMNVEV (reference sequence). Trimming took 5 bases from V and 2 from J; bases not matched to a gene: 5. The CDR3 bases are TGTGCCAGCAGTCCACGGGAGGGCCCCTACGAGCAGTACTTC. Its protein product is CASSPREGPYEQYF.

This chain uses TRBV4-3 with TRBJ2-1, with 12 positions matching TRBD2. Germline V CDR1 and CDR2: LGHNA, YSLEER. Germline trimming cut 5 bases from V and 5 bases from J; bases unmatched to any gene: 13. The CDR3 contains 18 residues. CDR3: CASSEVGGTSGYDNEQFF. The CDR3 DNA follows: TGCGCCAGCAGCGAAGTCGGGGGGACTAGCGGGTACGACAATGAGCAGTTCTTC.

The rearrangement links TRBV7-2 to TRBJ2-7; possibly TRBD2 for D (6 bases). This CDR3 spans 16 amino acids. V was shortened by 0 bases and J by 4 bases, with 16 bases between the two germline ends. Germline lookup yields CDR1 SGHTA and CDR2 FQGNSA. CDR3: CASSLAVTSGRYEQYF. The DNA for the CDR3 is TGTGCCAGCAGCTTAGCCGTTACTTCGGGGAGGTACGAGCAGTACTTC. Complete variable domain (other parts from reference TRBV7-2 and TRBJ2-7): GAGVSQSPSNKVTEKGKDVELRCDPISGHTALYWYRQSLGQGLEFLIYFQGNSAPDKSGLPSDRFSAERTGGSVSTLTIQRTQQEDSAVYLCASSLAVTSGRYEQYFGPGTRLTVT.